Each of the 32 T cell receptor beta chains below was sequenced from the same sample in a study of technical replicates of blood from a handful of donors. The repertoire was sequenced with immunoSEQ multiplex PCR; TCRdb's copy has only in-frame clones and lacks some. Of over 70,000 clones listed, just under 95% are singletons. The sequenced material came from T cells isolated from PBMCs. The receptors derive from a human donor in good health.

This clone has a single count. The genes are TRBV19 and TRBJ1-2; D is perhaps TRBD1 (5 bases). CDR1 LNHDA and CDR2 SQIVND come from the germline V gene (reference sequence). The V gene lost 5 bases and the J gene lost 2 bases, with 9 bases spanning the gap. The CDR3 consists of 13 residues. CDR3 sequence: CASSYNRNYGYTF. As DNA, the CDR3 is TGTGCCAGTAGTTATAACAGGAACTATGGCTACACCTTC.

The chain combines TRBV27 with TRBJ2-2; D gene unclear. Deletions cut 3 bases from V and 6 bases from J, with 2 bases between. Germline CDR1 reads MNHEY; CDR2 reads SMNVEV (reference sequence). This CDR3 is built from 11 residues. The CDR3 loop reads CASSFAGELFF. The CDR3 DNA reads as TGTGCCAGCAGTTTCGCCGGGGAGCTGTTTTTT.

V usage is TRBV14 and J usage is TRBJ2-7, with D possibly being TRBD2 (6 bases). From germline, CDR1 is SGHDN and CDR2 FVKESK. This CDR3 has 14 residues. Trimming left V 4 bases short and J 11 bases short, with 21 bases between. Here the CDR3 reads CASSPRLTQGGEYF. As DNA, the CDR3 is TGTGCCAGCAGCCCACGGCTAACTCAGGGAGGAGAGTACTTC.

V and J are TRBV19 and TRBJ1-2; no firm D call. Trimming removed 1 base at V and 7 bases at J, with 10 bases between. CDR1 is LNHDA, CDR2 SQIVND, per germline (reference sequence). The CDR3 contains 13 residues. CDR3 residues: CASSIGEVGGYTF. CDR3 DNA sequence: TGTGCCAGTAGTATAGGGGAGGTTGGTGGCTACACCTTC.

This clone was seen once. Relative to the germline gene, one junction end is altered; a read error may explain this. The chain carries TRBV7-9 and TRBJ1-3; TRBD1 matches 7 bases. This CDR3 is built from 10 residues. CDR1 and CDR2 from the germline V gene are SEHNR and FQNEAQ (reference sequence). CDR3 sequence (DNA): TGTGCCAGCAGCCGACAGGGTTTTTTGTTT. Its translation: CASSRQGFLF.

The chain's CDR3 is CASRGQTSGNTIYF. The CDR3 nucleotides are TGTGCCAGCAGGGGACAGACTTCTGGAAACACCATATATTTT. The gene calls are TRBV6-6 and TRBJ1-3, with 7 nucleotides matching TRBD1. The length of the CDR3 is 14 residues. After removal of 6 bases from V and 1 base from J, the junction contained 3 bases not matched to a gene. Looked up from germline, CDR1 is MNHNY and CDR2 is SVGAGI (reference sequence).

The genes are TRBV5-4 and TRBJ1-1; D not certain. Germline V gene data show CDR1 as SGHNT and CDR2 as YYREEE (reference sequence). The CDR3 contains 14 residues. Trimming took 0 bases from V and 1 from J, leaving 7 bases between them. In DNA, the CDR3 is TGTGCCAGCAGCTTGGAGGCGGGGAACACTGAAGCTTTCTTT. It specifies CASSLEAGNTEAFF.

This clone appeared a few times. The chain recombines TRBV28 with TRBJ1-5; D gene unclear. Deletions cut 3 bases from V and 1 base from J, with 7 bases between. CDR3 length equals 14 residues. Germline lookup yields CDR1 MDHEN and CDR2 SYDVKM. The CDR3 sequence: CASSLRVSNQPQHF. CDR3 sequence (DNA): TGTGCCAGCAGTTTGAGGGTAAGCAATCAGCCCCAGCATTTT.

The chain uses TRBV4-1 and TRBJ2-2, with 7 bases that match TRBD2. Germline loops: CDR1 MGHRA, CDR2 YSYEKL. The CDR3 spans 17 residues. V shed 0 bases, J shed 0 bases, and the junction held 4 bases outside the gene matches. As DNA, the CDR3 is TGCGCCAGCAGCCAAGAAGGCCTAGCGGCGAACACCGGGGAGCTGTTTTTT. This sequence encodes CASSQEGLAANTGELFF.

The chain is built from TRBV6-6 and TRBJ2-7, with 9 nucleotides matching TRBD2. The CDR3 has 16 residues. V lost 8 bases and J lost 7; bases outside the gene matches: 18. CDR1 MNHNY and CDR2 SVGAGI come from the germline V gene (reference sequence). CDR3 residues: CASGLFAASGIGEQYF. CDR3 nucleotides: TGTGCCAGCGGGTTATTTGCGGCTAGCGGGATAGGGGAGCAGTACTTC.

Comments on this clone: One end of the junction does not line up with germline, which may come from a read error. This rearrangement joins TRBV29-1 to TRBJ1-1; D not resolved. Germline assignment: CDR1 SQVTM and CDR2 ANQGSEA. The CDR3 is 12 amino acids. The CDR3 DNA reads TGCAGCGTCGAAGACAATCCCTATGAAGCTTTCTTT. Residues: CSVEDNPYEAFF.

The chain employs TRBV7-9 and TRBJ2-1; TRBD2 agrees at 9 bases. V trimming: 5 bases; J trimming: 4 bases; junction bases outside the gene matches: 6. The CDR3 sequence is 15 residues long. Germline V gene data show CDR1 as SEHNR and CDR2 as FQNEAQ (reference sequence). The CDR3 sequence: CASSILAGEYNEQFF. CDR3 nucleotide sequence: TGTGCCAGCAGCATACTAGCGGGTGAATACAATGAGCAGTTCTTC.

With respect to this clone: The same CDR3 can be traced to other DNA sequences in this sample. The chain has TRBV5-1 and TRBJ1-1; D is unclear. CDR1 SGHRS and CDR2 YFSETQ come from the germline V gene. The CDR3 extends over 13 amino acids. Trimming left V 4 bases short and J 0 bases short, with 7 bases between. This CDR3 reads CASSVGVNTEAFF. In nucleotides, the CDR3 is TGCGCCAGCAGCGTCGGGGTGAACACTGAAGCTTTCTTT.

V gene TRBV7-9 combines with J gene TRBJ1-4; TRBD1 is a possible D gene (5 bases). This CDR3 has 14 amino acids. Germline V gives CDR1 SEHNR, CDR2 FQNEAQ (reference sequence). V lost 6 bases to trimming and J lost 8 bases, with 16 bases between them. The CDR3 DNA is TGTGCCAGCAGTCCAAATTCTGGACAAGAAAAACTGTTTTTT. Its translation: CASSPNSGQEKLFF.

V is TRBV6-5 and J is TRBJ2-1; TRBD1 aligns across 8 bases. This CDR3 region has 15 residues. The J segment lost 4 bases and the V segment lost 4 bases, leaving 6 bases of the junction unmatched. Germline V gene data show CDR1 as MNHEY and CDR2 as SVGAGI. CDR3 amino acids: CASSSGQGAYNEQFF. The DNA for the CDR3 is TGTGCCAGCAGTTCAGGACAGGGTGCGTACAATGAGCAGTTCTTC.

The genes are TRBV6-5 and TRBJ1-1; D unresolved. CDR1 and CDR2 from the germline V gene are MNHEY and SVGAGI. The CDR3 loop spans 10 amino acids. Trimming removed 8 bases at V and 1 base at J, with 2 bases between. CDR3 amino acids: CASRNTEAFF. For the CDR3, the DNA is TGTGCCAGCCGGAACACTGAAGCTTTCTTT.

The V gene is TRBV18, the J gene TRBJ1-2; 7 bases are a match to TRBD1. Trimming took 4 bases from V and 3 from J; bases not matched to a gene: 2. Germline V gene sequence: CDR1 KGHSH, CDR2 LQKENI. The CDR3 consists of 13 residues. CDR3 loop: CASSQQGHYGYTF. The CDR3 nucleotides read TGTGCCAGCTCACAACAGGGGCACTATGGCTACACCTTC.

This chain connects TRBV19 to TRBJ1-2; TRBD1 matches at 10 bases. CDR1 LNHDA and CDR2 SQIVND come from the germline V gene (reference sequence). The V gene end was trimmed by 4 bases and the J gene end by 9 bases; junction bases not matched to a gene: 8. The CDR3 runs 14 residues. CDR3 bases: TGTGCCAGTAGTAACAGGACAGGGGGGTATCGCTACACCTTC. This gives the protein CASSNRTGGYRYTF. Full variable domain (missing parts from reference TRBV19 and TRBJ1-2): DGGITQSPKYLFRKEGQNVTLSCEQNLNHDAMYWYRQDPGQGLRLIYYSQIVNDFQKGDIAEGYSVSREKKESFPLTVTSAQKNPTAFYLCASSNRTGGYRYTFGSGTRLTVV.

The J gene is TRBJ1-1, the V gene TRBV6-6; 9 bases match TRBD1. V was pared by 6 bases and J by 7 bases, with 15 bases of the junction left unmatched. Per the germline V gene, CDR1 is MNHNY and CDR2 is SVGAGI (reference sequence). This CDR3 has 16 amino acids. The CDR3 DNA follows: TGTGCCAGCAGATCCCCGACAGGGGGTTTTACCGGTGAAGCTTTCTTT. Protein: CASRSPTGGFTGEAFF.

V gene TRBV29-1 combines with J gene TRBJ2-1; 10 positions agree with TRBD1. CDR1 and CDR2 (germline): SQVTM, ANQGSEA. The V gene end was trimmed by 8 bases and the J gene end by 6 bases; junction bases not matched to a gene: 4. This CDR3 has 12 residues. The CDR3 DNA follows: TGCAGCCTGGGACAGGGGAGCAATGAGCAGTTCTTC. Translation gives CSLGQGSNEQFF.

The chain employs TRBV4-2 and TRBJ2-7, with 7 positions matching TRBD1. The V and J ends lost 3 bases and 7 bases, in that order; junction bases with no gene match: 6. CDR3 size: 13 residues. CDR1 LGHNA and CDR2 YNFKEQ come from the germline V gene. CDR3 sequence: CASSHATGYEQYF. The CDR3 DNA reads TGTGCCAGCAGCCACGCGACAGGGTATGAGCAGTACTTC.

V gene TRBV11-3 combines with J gene TRBJ2-3, with TRBD2 matching over 11 bases. Germline values: CDR1 SGHNT, CDR2 YENEEA. V was pared by 6 bases and J by 5 bases, with 13 bases of the junction left unmatched. The CDR3 is 17 amino acids. CDR3 nucleotides: TGTGCCAGCAGAGACACGATAGCGGGAGGGCCTTTAGATACGCAGTATTTT. Its protein is CASRDTIAGGPLDTQYF.

The chain employs TRBV11-2 and TRBJ2-1; 11 bases are shared with TRBD2. The germline V gene encodes CDR1 SGHAT and CDR2 FQNNGV. This CDR3 spans 15 amino acids. J lost 5 bases, V lost 5 bases, and 5 bases had no gene match. CDR3 sequence reads: CASSPGTSGDNEQFF. DNA of the CDR3: TGTGCCAGCAGCCCCGGGACTAGCGGAGACAATGAGCAGTTCTTC.

This rearrangement joins TRBV6-5 to TRBJ1-1, with D unresolved. The CDR3 consists of 14 residues. Deletions cut 6 bases from V and 4 bases from J, with 15 bases between. Germline V CDR1 and CDR2: MNHEY, SVGAGI. The CDR3 coding sequence is TGTGCCAGCAGCCCGAGCGGCAGGCCCACTGAAGCTTTCTTT. It is translated as CASSPSGRPTEAFF.

The chain carries TRBV7-9 and TRBJ2-1, with 8 positions matching TRBD2. CDR3 length equals 14 residues. J was trimmed by 10 bases and V by 5 bases; bases with no gene match: 10. The germline V gene has CDR1 SEHNR and CDR2 FQNEAQ (reference sequence). As DNA, the CDR3 is TGTGCCAGCAGCCTAAGCGGGAGTGGGTTAGAGCAGTTCTTC. Translating gives CASSLSGSGLEQFF.

The CDR3 region is CAISDPATEGSYNEQFF. In DNA form, the CDR3 reads TGTGCCATCAGTGACCCGGCTACCGAGGGATCCTACAATGAGCAGTTCTTC. V usage is TRBV10-3 and J usage is TRBJ2-1; tentatively, D is TRBD2 (5 bases). Germline V gene data show CDR1 as ENHRY and CDR2 as SYGVKD. This CDR3 comprises 17 residues. V gave up 3 bases and J gave up 1 base, with 16 bases separating them.

This chain links TRBV6-1 with TRBJ2-1; 9 bases fit TRBD2. The trim removed 7 bases at V and 4 bases at J, leaving 5 bases unmatched. The CDR3 consists of 14 residues. Germline V gives CDR1 MNHNS, CDR2 SASEGT. CDR3 loop: CASTRTSVYNEQFF. Here the CDR3 DNA reads TGTGCCAGCACCCGGACTAGCGTGTACAATGAGCAGTTCTTC.

V is TRBV6-5 and J is TRBJ2-7; TRBD1 matches at 9 bases. V shed 6 bases, J shed 2 bases, and the junction held 5 bases outside the gene matches. Germline CDR1 and CDR2: MNHEY and SVGAGI. The CDR3 extends over 14 amino acids. Here the CDR3 reads CASSGTGRTYEQYF. CDR3 in DNA: TGTGCCAGCAGCGGGACAGGGCGCACCTACGAGCAGTACTTC.

A few counts support this clone. The chain uses TRBV27 and TRBJ2-1, with TRBD1 matching 9 bases. The CDR3 runs to 15 residues. The germline V gene has CDR1 MNHEY and CDR2 SMNVEV (reference sequence). V shed 4 bases and J 4 bases; nucleotides not matched to a gene: 5. The CDR3 sequence: CASSSGTGLYNEQFF. For the CDR3, the DNA is TGTGCCAGCAGTTCCGGGACAGGGTTGTACAATGAGCAGTTCTTC.

The rearrangement joins TRBV11-2 to TRBJ2-7; 12 nucleotides line up with TRBD2. The CDR3 totals 17 residues. V lost 3 bases, J lost 6 bases, and 12 bases stayed unmatched. Germline loops: CDR1 SGHAT, CDR2 FQNNGV. The CDR3 DNA is TGTGCCAGCAGCTTCACCAACCTAGCGGGAGGGTATCTCGAGCAGTACTTC. Translated: CASSFTNLAGGYLEQYF. The variable domain in full, completed from reference TRBV11-2 and TRBJ2-7, reads EAGVAQSPRYKIIEKRQSVAFWCNPISGHATLYWYQQILGQGPKLLIQFQNNGVVDDSQLPKDRFSAERLKGVDSTLKIQPAKLEDSAVYLCASSFTNLAGGYLEQYFGPGTRLTVT.

The rearrangement joins TRBV27 to TRBJ2-5; D is possibly TRBD2 (6 bases). The CDR3 extends over 15 amino acids. In germline, CDR1 is MNHEY, CDR2 SMNVEV (reference sequence). V lost 4 bases, J lost 4 bases, and 16 bases lay in between. The CDR3 coding sequence is TGTGCCAGCAGTTATGGGGCGGGGACCCTAGAGACCCAGTACTTC. It is translated as CASSYGAGTLETQYF.

V gene TRBV7-3 combines with J gene TRBJ1-1, with no clear D. V was trimmed by 5 bases and J by 1 base, leaving 23 bases between them. The germline V gene encodes CDR1 SGHTA and CDR2 FQGTGA. The CDR3 is made up of 18 amino acids. The CDR3 loop is CASSQNLPMRRANTEAFF. The CDR3 DNA is TGTGCCAGCAGCCAAAACCTACCGATGAGGCGAGCGAACACTGAAGCTTTCTTT.